This TCR beta chain is from a study of shared clonotypes between healthy human individuals. The naive CD8 population came from CD45RO-negative cells selected for CCR7, without terminally differentiated effector memory CD45RA+ cells. There are 19 residues in the CDR3. Trimming removed 5 bases at V and 0 bases at J, with 23 bases between. CDR1 and CDR2 from the germline V gene are SEHNR and FQNEAQ (reference sequence). Generated by immunoSEQ multiplex PCR, the TCRdb table keeps only in-frame clones and is missing some. In the table there are roughly 850,000 clones, 95% to 97% of which are singletons. This sequence joins TRBV7-9 and TRBJ2-1; D perhaps matches TRBD1 (6 bases). The sequence came from a man in his thirties or forties in good health. Sequenced input: naive CD8+ T cells sorted from blood. CDR3 nucleotide sequence: TGTGCCAGCAGCGCGCTAGCCGGGACAATCTATAGCTCCTACAATGAGCAGTTCTTC. This codes for CASSALAGTIYSSYNEQFF.